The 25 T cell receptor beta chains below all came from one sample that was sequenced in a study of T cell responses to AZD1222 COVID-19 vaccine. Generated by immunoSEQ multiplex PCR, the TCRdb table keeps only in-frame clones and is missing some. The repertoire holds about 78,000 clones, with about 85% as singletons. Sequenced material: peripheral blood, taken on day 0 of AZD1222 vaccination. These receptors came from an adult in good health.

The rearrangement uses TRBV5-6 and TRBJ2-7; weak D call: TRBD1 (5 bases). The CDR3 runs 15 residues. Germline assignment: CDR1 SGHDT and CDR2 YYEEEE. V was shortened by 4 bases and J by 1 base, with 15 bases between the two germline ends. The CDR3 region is CASSRAGLRSYEQYF. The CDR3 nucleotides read TGTGCCAGCAGCCGAGCAGGGTTACGGTCCTACGAGCAGTACTTC. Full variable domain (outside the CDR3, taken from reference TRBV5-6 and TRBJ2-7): DAGVTQSPTHLIKTRGQQVTLRCSPKSGHDTVSWYQQALGQGPQFIFQYYEEEERQRGNFPDRFSGHQFPNYSSELNVNALLLGDSALYLCASSRAGLRSYEQYFGPGTRLTVT.

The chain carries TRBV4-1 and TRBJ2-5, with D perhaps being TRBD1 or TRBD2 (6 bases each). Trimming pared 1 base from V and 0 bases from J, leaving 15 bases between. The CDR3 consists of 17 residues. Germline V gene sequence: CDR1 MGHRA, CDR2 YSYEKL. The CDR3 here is CASSQGRRGTNQETQYF. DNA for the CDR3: TGCGCCAGCAGCCAAGGACGGCGCGGGACAAACCAAGAGACCCAGTACTTC.

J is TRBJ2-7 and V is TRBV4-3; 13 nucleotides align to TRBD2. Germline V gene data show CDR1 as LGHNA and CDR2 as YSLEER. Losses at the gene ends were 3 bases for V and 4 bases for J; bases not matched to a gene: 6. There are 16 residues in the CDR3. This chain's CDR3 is CASSHRGLAGSYEQYF. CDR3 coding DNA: TGCGCCAGCAGCCATAGGGGACTAGCGGGAAGTTACGAGCAGTACTTC.

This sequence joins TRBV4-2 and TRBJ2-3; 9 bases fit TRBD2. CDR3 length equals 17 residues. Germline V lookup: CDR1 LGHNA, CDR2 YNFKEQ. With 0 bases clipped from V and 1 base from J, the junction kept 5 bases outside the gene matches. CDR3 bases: TGTGCCAGCAGCCAAGAGGGGAAGCGGGAGGGCACAGATACGCAGTATTTT. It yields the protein CASSQEGKREGTDTQYF.

CDR3 bases: TGTGCCAGCAGTTACTCGCCGCGGACCTTGAACACTGAAGCTTTCTTT. Translating gives CASSYSPRTLNTEAFF. The rearrangement links TRBV6-5 to TRBJ1-1; D unclear. Germline CDR1 and CDR2: MNHEY and SVGAGI. V was cut by 0 bases and J by 0 bases, with 11 bases left in between. The length of the CDR3 is 16 residues.

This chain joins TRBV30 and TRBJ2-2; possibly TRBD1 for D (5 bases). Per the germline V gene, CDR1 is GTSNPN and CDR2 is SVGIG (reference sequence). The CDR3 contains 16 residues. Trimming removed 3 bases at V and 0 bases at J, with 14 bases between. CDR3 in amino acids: CAWSYLGAANTGELFF. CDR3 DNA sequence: TGTGCCTGGAGCTATTTAGGGGCGGCGAACACCGGGGAGCTGTTTTTT.

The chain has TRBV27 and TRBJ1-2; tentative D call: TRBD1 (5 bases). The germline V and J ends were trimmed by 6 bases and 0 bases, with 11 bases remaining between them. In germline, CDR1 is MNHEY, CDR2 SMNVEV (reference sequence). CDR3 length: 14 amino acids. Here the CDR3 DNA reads TGTGCCAGCAGATCGGGGACGGCTAACTATGGCTACACCTTC. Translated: CASRSGTANYGYTF.

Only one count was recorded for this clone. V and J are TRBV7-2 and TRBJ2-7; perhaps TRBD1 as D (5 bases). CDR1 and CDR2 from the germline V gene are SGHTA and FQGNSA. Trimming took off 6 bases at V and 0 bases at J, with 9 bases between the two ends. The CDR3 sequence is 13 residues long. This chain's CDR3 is CASRLRASYEQYF. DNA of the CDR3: TGTGCCAGCAGACTCAGGGCCTCCTACGAGCAGTACTTC.

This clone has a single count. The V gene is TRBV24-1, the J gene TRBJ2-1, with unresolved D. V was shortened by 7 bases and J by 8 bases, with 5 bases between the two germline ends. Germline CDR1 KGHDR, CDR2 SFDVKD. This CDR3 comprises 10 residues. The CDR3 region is CATREYEQFF. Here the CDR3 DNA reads TGTGCCACCAGGGAATATGAGCAGTTCTTC.

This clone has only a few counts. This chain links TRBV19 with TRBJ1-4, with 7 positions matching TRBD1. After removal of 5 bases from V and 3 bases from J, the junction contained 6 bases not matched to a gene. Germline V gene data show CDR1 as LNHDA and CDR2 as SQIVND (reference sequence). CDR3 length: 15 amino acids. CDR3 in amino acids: CASSPRQGANEKLFF. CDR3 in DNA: TGTGCCAGTAGTCCGAGACAGGGTGCTAATGAAAAACTGTTTTTT.

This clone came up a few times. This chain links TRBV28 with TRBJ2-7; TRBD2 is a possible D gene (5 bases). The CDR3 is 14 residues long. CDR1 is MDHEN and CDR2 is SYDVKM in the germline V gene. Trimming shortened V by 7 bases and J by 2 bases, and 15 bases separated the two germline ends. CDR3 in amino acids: CASTLRGSTYEQYF. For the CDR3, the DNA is TGTGCCAGCACCCTTCGCGGGTCGACCTACGAGCAGTACTTC.

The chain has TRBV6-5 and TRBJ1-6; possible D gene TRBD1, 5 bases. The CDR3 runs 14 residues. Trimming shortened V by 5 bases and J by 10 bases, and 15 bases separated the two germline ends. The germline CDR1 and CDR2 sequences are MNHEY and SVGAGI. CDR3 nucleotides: TGTGCCAGCAGTCCCCGGGGGTTCAGGTCACCCCTCCACTTT. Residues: CASSPRGFRSPLHF.

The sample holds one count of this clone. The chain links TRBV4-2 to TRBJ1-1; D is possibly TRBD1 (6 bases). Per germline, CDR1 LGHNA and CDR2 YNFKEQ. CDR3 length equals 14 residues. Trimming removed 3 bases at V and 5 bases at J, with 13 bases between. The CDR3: CASSHTGLGTEAFF. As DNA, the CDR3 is TGTGCCAGCAGCCACACAGGGTTGGGAACTGAAGCTTTCTTT.

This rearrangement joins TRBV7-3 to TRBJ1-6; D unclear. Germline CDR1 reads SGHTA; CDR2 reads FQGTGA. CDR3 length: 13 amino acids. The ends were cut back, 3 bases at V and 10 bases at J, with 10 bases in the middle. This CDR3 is CASSLSEGSPLHF. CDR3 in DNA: TGTGCCAGCAGCTTGTCGGAAGGGTCACCCCTCCACTTT.

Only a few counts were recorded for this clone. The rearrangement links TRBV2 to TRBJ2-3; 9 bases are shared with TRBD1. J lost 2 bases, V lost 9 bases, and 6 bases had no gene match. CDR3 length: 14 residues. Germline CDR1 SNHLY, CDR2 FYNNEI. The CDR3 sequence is CASTGTGFTDTQYF. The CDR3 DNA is TGTGCCAGTACCGGGACAGGGTTCACAGATACGCAGTATTTT.

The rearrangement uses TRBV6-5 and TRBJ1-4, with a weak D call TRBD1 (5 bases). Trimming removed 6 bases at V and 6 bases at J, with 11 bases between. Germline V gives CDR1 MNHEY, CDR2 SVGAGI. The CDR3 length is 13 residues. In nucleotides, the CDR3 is TGTGCCAGCAGGGGGACGCCGGATGAAAAACTGTTTTTT. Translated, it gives CASRGTPDEKLFF.

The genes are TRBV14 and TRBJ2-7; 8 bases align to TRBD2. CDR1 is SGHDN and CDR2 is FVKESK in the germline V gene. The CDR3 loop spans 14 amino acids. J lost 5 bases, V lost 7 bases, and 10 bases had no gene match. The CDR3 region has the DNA TGTGCCAGCACCCCTAGCGGGCTCTACCACGAGCAGTACTTC. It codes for CASTPSGLYHEQYF.

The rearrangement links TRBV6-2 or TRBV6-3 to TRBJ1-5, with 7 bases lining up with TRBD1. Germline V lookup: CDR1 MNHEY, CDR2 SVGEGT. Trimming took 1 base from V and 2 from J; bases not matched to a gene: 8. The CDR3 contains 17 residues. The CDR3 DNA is TGTGCCAGCAGTTACTGGGTCACAGGGGTAGGCAATCAGCCCCAGCATTTT. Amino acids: CASSYWVTGVGNQPQHF.

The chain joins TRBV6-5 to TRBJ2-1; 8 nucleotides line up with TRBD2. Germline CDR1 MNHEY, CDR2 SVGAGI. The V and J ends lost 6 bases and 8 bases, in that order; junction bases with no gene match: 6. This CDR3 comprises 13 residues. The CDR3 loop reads CASRGSGNDEQFF. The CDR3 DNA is TGTGCCAGCAGAGGTAGCGGGAACGATGAGCAGTTCTTC.

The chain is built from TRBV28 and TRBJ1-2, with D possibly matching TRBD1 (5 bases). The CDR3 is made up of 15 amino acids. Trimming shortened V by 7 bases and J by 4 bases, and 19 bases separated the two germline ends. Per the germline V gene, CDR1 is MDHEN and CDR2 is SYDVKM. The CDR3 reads CASKQGPTWSYGYTF. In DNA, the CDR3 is TGTGCCAGCAAGCAGGGACCCACTTGGAGCTATGGCTACACCTTC.

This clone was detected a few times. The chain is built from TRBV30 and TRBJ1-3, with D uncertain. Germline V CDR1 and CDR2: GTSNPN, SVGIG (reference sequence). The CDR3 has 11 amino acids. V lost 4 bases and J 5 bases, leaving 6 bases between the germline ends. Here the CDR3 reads CAWTPRNTIYF. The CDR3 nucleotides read TGTGCCTGGACCCCTAGAAACACCATATATTTT. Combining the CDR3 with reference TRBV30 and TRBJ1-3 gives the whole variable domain SQTIHQWPATLVQPVGSPLSLECTVEGTSNPNLYWYRQAAGRGLQLLFYSVGIGQISSEVPQNLSASRPQDRQFILSSKKLLLSDSGFYLCAWTPRNTIYFGEGSWLTVV.

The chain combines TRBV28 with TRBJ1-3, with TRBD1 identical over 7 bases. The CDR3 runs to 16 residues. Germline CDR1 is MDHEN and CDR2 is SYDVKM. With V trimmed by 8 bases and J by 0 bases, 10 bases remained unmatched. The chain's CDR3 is CASVGTARTSGNTIYF. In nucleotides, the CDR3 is TGTGCCAGCGTAGGGACAGCCCGAACCTCTGGAAACACCATATATTTT.

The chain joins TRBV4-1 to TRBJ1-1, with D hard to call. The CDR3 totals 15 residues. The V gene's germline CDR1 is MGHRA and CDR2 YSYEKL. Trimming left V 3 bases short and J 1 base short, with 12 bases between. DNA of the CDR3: TGCGCCAGCAGCCATAACACCAAGTCGAACACTGAAGCTTTCTTT. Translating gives CASSHNTKSNTEAFF.

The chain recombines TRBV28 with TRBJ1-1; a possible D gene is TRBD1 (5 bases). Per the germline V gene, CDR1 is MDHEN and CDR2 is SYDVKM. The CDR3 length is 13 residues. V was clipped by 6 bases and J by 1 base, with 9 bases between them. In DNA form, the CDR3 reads TGTGCCAGCAGCTGGGACGGGAACACTGAAGCTTTCTTT. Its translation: CASSWDGNTEAFF.

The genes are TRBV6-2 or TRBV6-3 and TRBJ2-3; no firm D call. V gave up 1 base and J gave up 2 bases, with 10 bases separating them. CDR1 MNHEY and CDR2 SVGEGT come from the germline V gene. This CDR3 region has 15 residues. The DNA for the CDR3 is TGTGCCAGCAGTTACTGGGTCGGAGTCACAGATACGCAGTATTTT. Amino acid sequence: CASSYWVGVTDTQYF.